This T cell receptor beta chain was profiled in a study of regulatory T cells in long-lasting Graves disease. iRepertoire HTBI primers and Arm-PCR of CDR3 regions built TCR beta libraries. From the multiplex PCR reads, TCRdb called clonotypes with MiXCR, one entry per CDR3 protein. The sample lists roughly 420,000 distinct CDR3 sequences, around 17% occurring once. This clonotype was counted many times. Its target is not known. This CDR3 has 17 amino acids. Trimming took off 5 bases at V and 0 bases at J, with 17 bases between the two ends. The V gene's germline CDR1 is SGHVS and CDR2 FQNEAQ. As to time point: newly diagnosed GD, antithyroid drugs for less than 3 months. Generation of the TCR library employed RNA extracted from PBMCs. Study conclusions and caveats: Preferential use of TRBV28, TRBJ1-2 and TRBJ2-5 was seen in persistent disease. Newly diagnosed patients shared around 910 public clonotypes; persistent patients shared approximately 2,900. Accuracy might have suffered from few samples.

These sequences were also reported in another study, on T cells in Graves' hyperthyroidism and ophthalmopathy.

V gene TRBV7-8 combines with J gene TRBJ2-4, with a possible D match to TRBD1 (6 bases). This specimen was peripheral blood mononuclear cells (PBMCs), taken at new diagnosis, from a patient treated with antithyroid drugs. This TCR was sampled from a woman aged 25-40 years with Graves disease. The CDR3 sequence is CASSANRVLLAKNIQYF. DNA for the CDR3: TGTGCCAGCAGCGCCAACAGGGTCCTACTAGCCAAAAACATTCAGTACTTC.